Listed here are 28 T cell receptor beta chains from one sample, sequenced in a study of T cells in women clearing cervical HPV infection. Method: immunoSEQ multiplex PCR; TCRdb's copy keeps in-frame clones and lacks some. The sample has about 30,000 clones. The sequenced sample was blood buffy coat. These receptors were taken from a woman between 18 and 69 years old with a cervical HPV16 infection that either progressed to CIN3+ or cleared (not recorded which).

Comments on this clone: From the germline J gene comes the end of the CDR3, since the read stops 3 residues before it. The gene calls are TRBV20-1 and TRBJ2-3; possibly TRBD1 or TRBD2 for D (5 bases each). Germline lookup yields CDR1 DFQATT and CDR2 SNEGSKA (reference sequence). The CDR3 is made up of 15 amino acids. The ends were cut back, 0 bases at V and 1 base at J, with 11 bases in the middle. CDR3 sequence: CSARDREIGTDTQYF. Partial CDR3 DNA: TGCAGTGCTAGAGACAGGGAGATTGGCACAGATACG.

Comment on this clone: From the germline J gene comes the end of the CDR3, since the read stops 3 residues before it. The J gene is TRBJ2-7, the V gene TRBV6-2 or TRBV6-3; TRBD1 is a possible D gene (6 bases). The CDR3 has 14 amino acids. V lost 5 bases to trimming and J lost 4 bases, with 15 bases between them. The germline V gene has CDR1 MNHEY and CDR2 SVGEGT. The CDR3 protein is CASSATGMGYEQYF. Incomplete CDR3 DNA: TGTGCCAGCAGTGCAACAGGGATGGGGTACGAG.

This clone shows up as medium-sized by frequency. The sequenced CDR3 bases are TGTGCCAGTAGTCTCCACCGAAACTCAGATACG. Translating it yields CASSLHRNSDT. The full CDR3 is CASSLHRNSDTQYF. The chain joins TRBV19 to TRBJ2-3; D remains unclear. Coverage ceases 3 residues before the CDR3 finishes, and the germline J gene fills in the end. In germline, CDR1 is LNHDA, CDR2 SQIVND (reference sequence). The CDR3 is 14 amino acids. Trimming took off 5 bases at V and 4 bases at J, with 13 bases between the two ends.

Comments on this clone: The sequenced fragment ends 3 residues before the CDR3 boundary, so the rest is inferred from the germline J gene. The V call is TRBV2, the J call TRBJ1-2; 10 bases match TRBD1. The germline gives CDR1 SNHLY, CDR2 FYNNEI. The V and J ends lost 5 bases and 3 bases, in that order; junction bases with no gene match: 6. The CDR3 totals 15 residues. CDR3 loop: CASSWDRGRDYGYTF. Partial CDR3 DNA: TGTGCCAGCAGTTGGGACAGGGGAAGGGACTATGGC. The full variable domain, with the rest looked up from reference TRBV2 and TRBJ1-2, is EPEVTQTPSHQVTQMGQEVILRCVPISNHLYFYWYRQILGQKVEFLVSFYNNEISEKSEIFDDQFSVERPDGSNFTLKIRSTKLEDSAMYFCASSWDRGRDYGYTFGSGTRLTVV.

In the case of this clone: The read ends 3 residues before the CDR3 terminus; that terminus is restored from the germline J gene. This chain joins TRBV5-1 and TRBJ2-5, with 8 nucleotides matching TRBD1. CDR1 is SGHRS, CDR2 YFSETQ, per germline. This CDR3 spans 14 amino acids. With 9 bases clipped from V and 1 base from J, the junction kept 8 bases outside the gene matches. The CDR3 loop reads CATRVDRVQETQYF. The part of the CDR3 DNA that was read is TGCGCCACCAGGGTGGACAGGGTCCAAGAGACC.

The CDR3 loop is CASSPGLAGPHNEQFF. The part of the CDR3 DNA that was read is TGTGCCAGTAGTCCGGGACTAGCGGGCCCCCACAATGAG. V usage is TRBV19 and J usage is TRBJ2-1; TRBD2 agrees at 12 bases. Read coverage stops 3 residues before the CDR3 terminus; the germline J gene supplies the remainder. The CDR3 loop spans 16 amino acids. From germline, CDR1 is LNHDA and CDR2 SQIVND (reference sequence). Unmatched junction bases numbered 7, after V lost 5 bases and J lost 5 bases.

A note on this clone: The read halts 3 residues ahead of the CDR3 end, with the missing end drawn from the germline J gene. The chain employs TRBV20-1 and TRBJ2-3, with 7 bases aligning to TRBD2. This CDR3 spans 15 amino acids. Germline V gives CDR1 DFQATT, CDR2 SNEGSKA (reference sequence). The junction had 10 bases not matched to a gene; V was cut back by 0 bases and J by 7 bases. The CDR3 bases that were read are TGCAGTGCTAGAGATGGGAGCGGGACCCCCAATACG. This encodes CSARDGSGTPNT. The full CDR3 protein is CSARDGSGTPNTQYF.

As to this clone: The read stops 3 residues short of the end of the CDR3; the missing end is completed from the germline J gene. The chain employs TRBV5-1 and TRBJ2-5; 12 bases agree with TRBD2. The germline V gene encodes CDR1 SGHRS and CDR2 YFSETQ. There are 17 residues in the CDR3. V was clipped by 4 bases and J by 0 bases; unmatched bases: 7. The chain's CDR3 is CASSQGLAGMYQETQYF. CDR3 DNA, as far as it was read: TGCGCCAGCAGCCAAGGACTAGCGGGGATGTACCAAGAGACC.

Note on this clone: The sequence runs out 3 residues before the end of the CDR3; the remainder is reconstructed from the germline J gene. V gene TRBV5-1 combines with J gene TRBJ2-3; 11 nucleotides align to TRBD2. After removal of 3 bases from V and 0 bases from J, the junction contained 9 bases not matched to a gene. The CDR3 contains 18 residues. Looked up from germline, CDR1 is SGHRS and CDR2 is YFSETQ. The sequenced part of the CDR3 DNA is TGCGCCAGCAGCTCCCGGTCACTAGCGGGAGAGAGCACAGATACG. It encodes CASSSRSLAGESTDT. The whole CDR3 protein is CASSSRSLAGESTDTQYF.

Note on this clone: The read finishes 3 residues shy of the CDR3 end, and the germline J gene is used to complete it. The chain recombines TRBV18 with TRBJ2-1, with TRBD2 identical over 11 bases. V shed 8 bases and J 4 bases; nucleotides not matched to a gene: 16. The CDR3 is made up of 18 amino acids. From germline, CDR1 is KGHSH and CDR2 LQKENI. CDR3 sequence reads: CASPPRSGTSGAYNEQFF. The part of the CDR3 DNA that was read is TGTGCCAGCCCCCCTCGCTCCGGGACTAGCGGAGCATACAATGAG.

Turning to this clone: The CDR3 goes on 3 residues after the read ends, and that part is filled in from the germline J gene. The chain employs TRBV20-1 and TRBJ1-5; TRBD1 matches 10 bases. V gave up 6 bases and J gave up 0 bases; unmatched junction bases: 5. This CDR3 is 15 amino acids long. Germline-derived CDR1 and CDR2 are DFQATT and SNEGSKA (reference sequence). Here the CDR3 reads CSAETGGDSNQPQHF. Incomplete CDR3 DNA: TGCAGTGCCGAGACAGGGGGCGATAGCAATCAGCCC.

A note on this clone: The read ends 3 residues early relative to the CDR3; the germline J gene fills the gap. The rearrangement links TRBV7-8 to TRBJ1-2; 7 bases line up with TRBD1. The V segment lost 4 bases and the J segment 4 bases; nucleotides outside the gene matches: 9. The V gene's germline CDR1 is SGHVS and CDR2 FQNEAQ. This CDR3 contains 15 residues. The DNA read from the CDR3 is TGTGCCAGCAGCTCTACTAAGACAGGGACCTATGGC. Translation: CASSSTKTGTYG. The CDR3 in its entirety is CASSSTKTGTYGYTF.

Notes on this clone: Read coverage stops 3 residues before the CDR3 terminus; the germline J gene supplies the remainder. The rearrangement joins TRBV7-8 to TRBJ2-4; 14 bases agree with TRBD2. CDR3 length: 18 residues. V lost 5 bases to trimming and J lost 1 base; unmatched junction nucleotides: 7. CDR1 is SGHVS, CDR2 FQNEAQ, per germline. Here the CDR3 reads CASSIGLAGGRAKNIQYF. The part of the CDR3 DNA that was read is TGTGCCAGCAGCATTGGACTAGCGGGAGGCAGGGCCAAAAACATT.

On this clone itself: The DNA ends 3 residues before the CDR3 does, and the rest of the CDR3 is filled in from the germline J gene. The V and J genes are TRBV7-2 and TRBJ1-2; D gene uncertain. Germline V gene lookup returns CDR1 SGHTA and CDR2 FQGNSA. The CDR3 has 15 amino acids. This CDR3 is CASSLALAKTYDYTF. Incomplete CDR3 DNA: TGTGCCAGCAGCTTAGCGTTAGCGAAAACCTACGAC.

The CDR3 reads CSVRDGQLQETQYF. The DNA read from the CDR3 is TGCAGTGTTAGGGACGGACAGCTCCAAGAGACC. The V and J genes are TRBV20-1 and TRBJ2-5; D might be TRBD1 (6 bases). The read is 3 residues too short to cover the CDR3 end, so that end is filled in from the germline J gene. Trimming left V 7 bases short and J 1 base short, with 16 bases between. This CDR3 has 14 amino acids. CDR1 DFQATT and CDR2 SNEGSKA come from the germline V gene (reference sequence).

CDR3 DNA, as far as it was read: TGCAGTGCTGACTACGCGGGGCAGGGAGGGGAAAAA. It yields the protein CSADYAGQGGEK. The full CDR3 protein reads CSADYAGQGGEKLFF. The V call is TRBV20-1, the J call TRBJ1-4; D perhaps matches TRBD1 (5 bases). The CDR3 is cut off 3 residues early in the read; its end comes from the germline J gene. CDR1 is DFQATT, CDR2 SNEGSKA, per germline (reference sequence). V lost 5 bases and J 8 bases, leaving 21 bases between the germline ends. This CDR3 is 15 amino acids long.

In the case of this clone: Sequencing ends 3 residues short of the CDR3 end; the germline J gene provides the rest. This sequence joins TRBV7-2 and TRBJ1-1; 9 nucleotides align to TRBD1. Germline V gene data show CDR1 as SGHTA and CDR2 as FQGNSA. The CDR3 is made up of 15 amino acids. CDR3 region: CASSLSRPGTGMAFF. Partial CDR3 DNA: TGTGCCAGCAGCTTATCCCGTCCCGGGACAGGGATG.

As to this clone: The sequence runs out 3 residues before the end of the CDR3; the remainder is reconstructed from the germline J gene. The chain is built from TRBV20-1 and TRBJ2-7; TRBD1 aligns across 9 bases. Germline assignment: CDR1 DFQATT and CDR2 SNEGSKA (reference sequence). Germline trimming cut 1 base from V and 3 bases from J; bases unmatched to any gene: 7. The CDR3 covers 15 residues. The DNA read from the CDR3 is TGCAGTGCTAGAGGCCCAGGACAGGGGTTCTACGAG. Protein product: CSARGPGQGFYE. The whole CDR3 protein is CSARGPGQGFYEQYF.

About this clone: Sequencing ends 3 residues short of the CDR3 end; the germline J gene provides the rest. The chain joins TRBV28 to TRBJ1-4; D is undetermined. CDR1 and CDR2 from the germline V gene are MDHEN and SYDVKM. This CDR3 comprises 16 residues. Trimming pared 1 base from V and 7 bases from J, leaving 16 bases between. The CDR3: CASSLLWTAAGEKLFF. CDR3 DNA, as far as it was read: TGTGCCAGCAGTTTATTGTGGACCGCCGCGGGTGAAAAA.

The sequenced part of the CDR3 DNA is TGTGCCAGCAGCCAAGTGGCGGGTAGGGAGACC. Protein: CASSQVAGRET. The whole CDR3 is CASSQVAGRETQYF. This chain links TRBV4-2 with TRBJ2-5; possibly TRBD2 for D (5 bases). The read terminates 3 residues before the CDR3 end, so the remaining end is supplied by the germline J gene. The CDR3 is 14 amino acids. Germline-derived CDR1 and CDR2 are LGHNA and YNFKEQ. The ends were cut back, 1 base at V and 5 bases at J, with 11 bases in the middle.

Remarks on this clone: The read ends 3 residues before the CDR3 terminus; that terminus is restored from the germline J gene. The chain couples TRBV20-1 to TRBJ2-1, with 9 bases matching TRBD2. Germline loops: CDR1 DFQATT, CDR2 SNEGSKA (reference sequence). This CDR3 has 16 residues. After removal of 0 bases from V and 3 bases from J, the junction contained 6 bases not matched to a gene. CDR3 DNA (partial): TGCAGTGCTAGAGATCTAGCGGGAAAGGACTACAATGAG. Protein product: CSARDLAGKDYNE. The entire CDR3 is CSARDLAGKDYNEQFF.

Concerning this clone itself: Coverage ceases 3 residues before the CDR3 finishes, and the germline J gene fills in the end. This rearrangement joins TRBV30 to TRBJ1-5; D is undetermined. V lost 1 base and J 9 bases, leaving 19 bases between the germline ends. CDR3 size: 15 residues. Germline CDR1 GTSNPN, CDR2 SVGIG (reference sequence). Incomplete CDR3 DNA: TGTGCCTGGAGTGCACTGGCGGTCCCCAGCAGGCCC. It codes for CAWSALAVPSRP. The entire CDR3 reads CAWSALAVPSRPQHF. The whole variable domain, filled in from reference TRBV30 and TRBJ1-5, reads SQTIHQWPATLVQPVGSPLSLECTVEGTSNPNLYWYRQAAGRGLQLLFYSVGIGQISSEVPQNLSASRPQDRQFILSSKKLLLSDSGFYLCAWSALAVPSRPQHFGDGTRLSIL.

Remarks on this clone: From the germline J gene comes the end of the CDR3, since the read stops 3 residues before it. The chain joins TRBV2 to TRBJ2-1, with D possibly TRBD1 on 5 matching bases. Trimming stripped 7 bases from V and 8 bases from J, with 9 bases between. This CDR3 is 11 amino acids long. Germline-derived CDR1 and CDR2 are SNHLY and FYNNEI. The sequenced part of the CDR3 DNA is TGTGCCAGCACAGGGTTCGATGAG. Protein: CASTGFDE. The whole CDR3 region reads CASTGFDEQFF.

In the case of this clone: The sequence runs out 3 residues before the end of the CDR3; the remainder is reconstructed from the germline J gene. This chain connects TRBV19 to TRBJ2-3, with 7 bases matching TRBD1. Per germline, CDR1 LNHDA and CDR2 SQIVND (reference sequence). The CDR3 runs to 14 residues. The CDR3 is CASSPDRENQPQYF. The sequenced CDR3 bases are TGTGCCAGTAGCCCTGACAGGGAGAATCAGCCG.

On this clone itself: The CDR3 goes on 3 residues after the read ends, and that part is filled in from the germline J gene. This chain connects TRBV20-1 to TRBJ2-7, with a weak D call TRBD1 (6 bases). Deletions cut 0 bases from V and 4 bases from J, with 19 bases between. CDR1 is DFQATT and CDR2 is SNEGSKA in the germline V gene (reference sequence). The CDR3 loop spans 16 amino acids. CDR3 DNA (partial): TGCAGTGCTAGAGACACTTCACAGGGTTCGTCGTACGAG. As protein: CSARDTSQGSSYE. The CDR3, in full, reads CSARDTSQGSSYEQYF.

The CDR3 loop is CASSLTSGTQETQYF. CDR3 DNA (partial): TGCGCCAGCAGCTTGACTAGCGGGACTCAAGAGACC. This chain uses TRBV5-1 with TRBJ2-5; TRBD2 matches at 10 bases. Read sequence stops 3 residues before the CDR3 end, and the germline J gene provides the missing end. The germline V gene has CDR1 SGHRS and CDR2 YFSETQ. CDR3 size: 15 residues. Germline trimming cut 1 base from V and 2 bases from J; bases unmatched to any gene: 2.

A note on this clone: With the read ending 3 residues before the CDR3 end, the germline J gene is used to fill in that end. The V and J genes are TRBV30 and TRBJ2-5; D call uncertain. Germline assignment: CDR1 GTSNPN and CDR2 SVGIG (reference sequence). The CDR3 spans 13 residues. V was pared by 0 bases and J by 1 base, with 6 bases between. The CDR3: CAWSVGLQETQYF. Incomplete CDR3 DNA: TGTGCCTGGAGTGTAGGGCTCCAAGAGACC.

A remark on this clone: The CDR3 goes on 3 residues after the read ends, and that part is filled in from the germline J gene. This chain links TRBV29-1 with TRBJ1-1; a possible D gene is TRBD1 (5 bases). The CDR3 sequence is 13 residues long. Germline V gives CDR1 SQVTM, CDR2 ANQGSEA. Trimming stripped 8 bases from V and 3 bases from J, with 16 bases between. The covered CDR3 bases are TGCAGCTCGGTGTTGACAGCGCACACTGAA. The encoded protein is CSSVLTAHTE. The whole CDR3 reads CSSVLTAHTEAFF.